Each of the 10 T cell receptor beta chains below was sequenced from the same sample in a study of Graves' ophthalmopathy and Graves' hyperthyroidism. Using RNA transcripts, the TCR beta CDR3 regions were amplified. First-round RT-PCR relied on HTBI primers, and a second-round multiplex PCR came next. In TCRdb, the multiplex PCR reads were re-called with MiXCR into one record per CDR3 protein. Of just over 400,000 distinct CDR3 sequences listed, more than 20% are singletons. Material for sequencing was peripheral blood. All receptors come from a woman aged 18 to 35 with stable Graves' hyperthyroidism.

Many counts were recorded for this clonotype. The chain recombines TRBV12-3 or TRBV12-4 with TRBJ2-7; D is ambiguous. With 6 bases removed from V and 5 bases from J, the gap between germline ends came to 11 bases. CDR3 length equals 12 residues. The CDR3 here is CASSPKAHEQYF. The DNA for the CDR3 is TGTGCCAGCAGCCCTAAGGCCCACGAGCAGTACTTC.

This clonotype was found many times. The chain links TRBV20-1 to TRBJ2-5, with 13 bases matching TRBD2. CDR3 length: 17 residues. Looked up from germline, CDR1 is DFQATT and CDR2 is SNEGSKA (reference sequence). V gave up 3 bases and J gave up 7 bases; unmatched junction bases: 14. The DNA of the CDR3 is TGCAGTGCTAGCAGTTTCGTCGGGACTAGCGGGACAGGGACCCAGTACTTC. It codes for CSASSFVGTSGTGTQYF.

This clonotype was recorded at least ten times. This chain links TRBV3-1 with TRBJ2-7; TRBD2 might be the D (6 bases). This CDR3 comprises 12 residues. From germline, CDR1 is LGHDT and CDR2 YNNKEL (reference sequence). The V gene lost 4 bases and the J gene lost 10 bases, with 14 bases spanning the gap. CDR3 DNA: TGTGCCAGCAGCCCAACCGGGACTCTTCAGTACTTC. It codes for CASSPTGTLQYF.

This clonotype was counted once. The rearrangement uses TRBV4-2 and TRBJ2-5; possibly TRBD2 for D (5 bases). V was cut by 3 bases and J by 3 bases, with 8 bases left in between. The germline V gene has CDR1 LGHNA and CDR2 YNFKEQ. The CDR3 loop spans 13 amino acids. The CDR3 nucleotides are TGTGCCAGCAGCCATTCCGGGAAAGAGACCCAGTACTTC. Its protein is CASSHSGKETQYF.

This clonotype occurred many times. CDR3 DNA: TGTGCCTGGAGTGAACAGGATCGGTATGGCTACACCTTC. Translating gives CAWSEQDRYGYTF. The chain carries TRBV30 and TRBJ1-2; a possible D gene is TRBD1 (5 bases). Looked up from germline, CDR1 is GTSNPN and CDR2 is SVGIG (reference sequence). With 1 base removed from V and 5 bases from J, the gap between germline ends came to 11 bases. The CDR3 contains 13 residues.

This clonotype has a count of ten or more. CDR3 in DNA: TGTGCCAGCAGTTCCGAGAACCAAGAGACCCAGTACTTC. This translates into CASSSENQETQYF. The V call is TRBV2, the J call TRBJ2-5; D is undetermined. V was cut by 5 bases and J by 0 bases, with 7 bases left in between. This CDR3 spans 13 amino acids. The germline V gene encodes CDR1 SNHLY and CDR2 FYNNEI. Full variable domain (outside the CDR3, taken from reference TRBV2 and TRBJ2-5): EPEVTQTPSHQVTQMGQEVILRCVPISNHLYFYWYRQILGQKVEFLVSFYNNEISEKSEIFDDQFSVERPDGSNFTLKIRSTKLEDSAMYFCASSSENQETQYFGPGTRLLVL.

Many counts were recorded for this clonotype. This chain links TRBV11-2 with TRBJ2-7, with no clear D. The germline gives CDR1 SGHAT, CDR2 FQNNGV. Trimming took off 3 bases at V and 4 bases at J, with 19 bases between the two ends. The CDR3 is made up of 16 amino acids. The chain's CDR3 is CASSFTQGVRNYEQYF. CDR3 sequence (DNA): TGTGCCAGCAGCTTCACCCAAGGAGTCAGGAATTACGAGCAGTACTTC.

The CDR3 sequence: CASSLAYGRSTEAFF. The CDR3 DNA follows: TGTGCCAGCAGCTTAGCGTACGGTAGGAGCACTGAAGCTTTCTTT. This sequence joins TRBV7-2 and TRBJ1-1; D is undetermined. The germline CDR1 and CDR2 sequences are SGHTA and FQGNSA. V lost 0 bases to trimming and J lost 4 bases, with 12 bases between them. CDR3 length equals 15 residues.

The CDR3 is CASSKQGFGGYTF. CDR3 in DNA: TGTGCCAGCAGTAAACAGGGATTCGGTGGCTACACCTTC. V usage is TRBV6-1 and J usage is TRBJ1-2; D is possibly TRBD1 (6 bases). The CDR3 spans 13 residues. In germline, CDR1 is MNHNS, CDR2 SASEGT. V lost 5 bases to trimming and J lost 7 bases, with 14 bases between them.

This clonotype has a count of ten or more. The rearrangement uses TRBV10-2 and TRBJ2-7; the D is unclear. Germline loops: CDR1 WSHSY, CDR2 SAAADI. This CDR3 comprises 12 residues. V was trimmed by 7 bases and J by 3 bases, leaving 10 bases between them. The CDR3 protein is CASTDSRYEQYF. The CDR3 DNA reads TGCGCCAGCACTGATAGCCGCTACGAGCAGTACTTC.